This paragraph covers one TCR beta chain sequence. This entry is derived from a study of blood T cell repertoires in COVID-19. The CDR3 totals 15 residues. Germline CDR1 KGHSH, CDR2 LQKENI. The V and J ends lost 3 bases and 4 bases respectively, with 13 bases between them. Using immunoSEQ multiplex PCR, the repertoire was profiled, and TCRdb retains in-frame clones only, with some absent. The data hold about 410,000 clones, with 70% to 90% observed a single time. What was sequenced was peripheral blood. This chain joins TRBV18 and TRBJ1-3; D gene uncertain. This TCR derives from a woman aged 40 to 49 with COVID-19, enrolled during active disease. The CDR3 nucleotides read TGTGCCAGCTCACCGCAGGCCAACCGGGGAAACACCATATATTTT. Its protein product is CASSPQANRGNTIYF.